This T cell receptor beta chain derives from a study of T-cell reconstitution after alpha-beta-depleted transplantation in children. Points from the study as a whole: Fresh T-cell production supplied most of the T-cell counts and diversity seen one year after transplant. After transplant, at about two months, alpha-beta T cells were reportedly derived from several hundred expanded graft clones.

As for this clonotype: The antigen is undetermined.

Unique molecular identifiers featured in how the TCRbeta library was prepared. TCRdb re-derived calls from the PCR reads in MiXCR, one entry per CDR3 protein. In the table there are more than 400,000 distinct CDR3 sequences, around two fifths of which are singletons. Germline V CDR1 and CDR2: KGHSH, LQKENI. CDR3 length equals 14 residues. Trimming stripped 5 bases from V and 3 bases from J, with 13 bases between. The rearrangement joins TRBV18 to TRBJ2-5, with D possibly TRBD1 on 6 matching bases. This receptor was identified in a girl between 2 and 10 years old with aplastic anemia, due to receive a stem cell transplant. The sequencing used PBMCs, collected before TCRalphabeta/CD19-depleted stem cell transplant. CDR3 DNA sequence: TGTGCCAGCTCAAGAATTGGGGGCAAAGAGACCCAGTACTTC. Encoded protein: CASSRIGGKETQYF.